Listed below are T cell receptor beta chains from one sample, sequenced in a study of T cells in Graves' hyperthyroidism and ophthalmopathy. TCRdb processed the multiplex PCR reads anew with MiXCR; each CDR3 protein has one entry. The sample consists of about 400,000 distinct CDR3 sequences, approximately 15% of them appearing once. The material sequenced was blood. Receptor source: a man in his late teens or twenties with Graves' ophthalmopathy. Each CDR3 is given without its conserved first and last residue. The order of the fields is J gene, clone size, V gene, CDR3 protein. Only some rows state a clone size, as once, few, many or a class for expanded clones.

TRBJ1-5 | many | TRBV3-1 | ASSQVDENQPQH
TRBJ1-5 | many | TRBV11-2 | ASSPGQGAVQPQH
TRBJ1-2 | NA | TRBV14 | ASSQGPTDYGYT
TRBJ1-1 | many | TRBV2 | ASTLGVNTEAF
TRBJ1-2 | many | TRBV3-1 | ASSQATDFYGYT
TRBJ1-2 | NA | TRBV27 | ASRSGTGDGYT
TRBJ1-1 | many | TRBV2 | AIRRDTEAF
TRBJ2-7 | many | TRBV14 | ASSQVAGPHYEQY
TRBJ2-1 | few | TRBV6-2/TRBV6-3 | ASSYSSSGGRGEQF
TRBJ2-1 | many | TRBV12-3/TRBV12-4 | ATPHGRDNNEQF
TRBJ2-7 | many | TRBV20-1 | SARDTTTPGLAEAYEQY
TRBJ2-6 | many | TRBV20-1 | SADSGGSGANVLT
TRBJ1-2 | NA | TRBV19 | ASTRPDRSVYDSQT
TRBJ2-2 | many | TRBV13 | ASSGIPLPRFGELF
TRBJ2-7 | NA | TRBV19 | ASRRSGDYEQY
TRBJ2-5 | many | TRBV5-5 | ASSLIPGEQETQY
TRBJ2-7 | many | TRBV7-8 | ASSYWDRTGEQY
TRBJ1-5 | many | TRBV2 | ASSVNGPTNNQPQH
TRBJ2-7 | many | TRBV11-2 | ASSLERASPYEQY
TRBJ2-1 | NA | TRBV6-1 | ASSEADAGGAFNEQF
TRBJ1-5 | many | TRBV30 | AWSLASNQPQH
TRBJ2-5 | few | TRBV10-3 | AISEGQQETQY
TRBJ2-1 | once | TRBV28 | ASSPTTSSYNEQF
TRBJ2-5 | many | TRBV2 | ASSARVAGGQETQY
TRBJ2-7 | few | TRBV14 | ASSTTSGNLYEQY
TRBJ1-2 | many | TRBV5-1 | ASSLEQVPPGYT
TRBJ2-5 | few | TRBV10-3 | AIRGERGDQETQY
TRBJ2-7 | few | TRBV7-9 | ASSHRDRNYEQY
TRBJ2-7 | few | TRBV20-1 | SAGDATYEQY
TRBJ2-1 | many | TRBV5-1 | ASSLSQGYYNEQF
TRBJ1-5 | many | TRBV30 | AWSVPSQPQH
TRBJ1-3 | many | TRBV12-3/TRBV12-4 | ASTPFTVLSGNTIY
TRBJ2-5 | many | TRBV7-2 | ASSWGDRQKETQY
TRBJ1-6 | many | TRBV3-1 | ASSQDLRSNSPLH
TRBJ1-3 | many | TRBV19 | ASSNRGDGNTIY
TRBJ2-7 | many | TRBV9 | ASSKRTQRDEQY
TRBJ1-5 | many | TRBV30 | AWSVQGDQPQH
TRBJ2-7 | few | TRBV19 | ASSDSGSLHEQY
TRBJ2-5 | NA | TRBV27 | ASNSVLALQETQY
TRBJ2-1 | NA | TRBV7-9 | ASSSSTSGGKEQF
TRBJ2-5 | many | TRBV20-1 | SARDPDRQETQY
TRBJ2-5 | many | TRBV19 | ASSPGQGPPETQY
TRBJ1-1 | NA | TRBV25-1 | ASSEVFTRRSTEAF
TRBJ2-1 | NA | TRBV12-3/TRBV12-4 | ASSSLAGGQGEQF
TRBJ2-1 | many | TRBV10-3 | ATAVAGGPNEQF
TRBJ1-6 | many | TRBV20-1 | SARPGQETSPLH
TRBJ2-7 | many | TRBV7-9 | ASSLALRLAGARPRGDEQY
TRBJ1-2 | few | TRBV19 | ASSISGAGSLGYT
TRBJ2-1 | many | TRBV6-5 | ASSYSGTPAYEQF
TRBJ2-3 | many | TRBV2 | ASTKNDRGTWWDTQY
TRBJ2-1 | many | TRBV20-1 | SARDPGTRSYNEQF
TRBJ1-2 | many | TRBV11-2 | ASSPSGTNYGYT
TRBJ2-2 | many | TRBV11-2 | ASSLDTILELF
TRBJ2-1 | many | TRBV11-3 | ASSLGPPVINEQF
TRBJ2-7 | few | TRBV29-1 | SVEGGLNEQY
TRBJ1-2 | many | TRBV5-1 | ASSSLRTGYGYT